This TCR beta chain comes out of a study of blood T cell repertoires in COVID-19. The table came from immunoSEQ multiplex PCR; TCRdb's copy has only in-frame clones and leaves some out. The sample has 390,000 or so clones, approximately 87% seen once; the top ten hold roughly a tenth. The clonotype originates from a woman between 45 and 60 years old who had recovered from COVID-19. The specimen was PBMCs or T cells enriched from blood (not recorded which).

CDR3 DNA: TGCGCCAGCAGCACTGGACAGGACACAGATACGCAGTATTTT. Encoded protein: CASSTGQDTDTQYF. This chain connects TRBV5-1 to TRBJ2-3; TRBD1 matches at 7 bases. Per the germline V gene, CDR1 is SGHRS and CDR2 is YFSETQ. The junction had 4 bases not matched to a gene; V was cut back by 4 bases and J by 2 bases. This CDR3 spans 14 amino acids.